The 10 T cell receptor beta chains given below trace back to one sample, sequenced in a study of blood T cell repertoires in COVID-19. Produced via immunoSEQ multiplex PCR; TCRdb's table is partial and in-frame only. The table lists over 300,000 clones, around nine tenths of them singletons. The sequenced sample consisted of PBMCs or T cells enriched from blood (not recorded which). All receptors come from a woman in her 30s with acute COVID-19.

This clone came up once. This chain joins TRBV4-1 and TRBJ1-5, with D perhaps TRBD1 (6 bases). This CDR3 has 15 amino acids. V was clipped by 4 bases and J by 4 bases, with 14 bases between them. Germline assignment: CDR1 MGHRA and CDR2 YSYEKL. CDR3 residues: CASSLDPQGNQPQHF. Here the CDR3 DNA reads TGCGCCAGCAGCCTGGACCCTCAGGGGAATCAGCCCCAGCATTTT.

This sequence joins TRBV4-1 and TRBJ2-3, with 8 positions matching TRBD2. With V trimmed by 4 bases and J by 4 bases, 7 bases remained unmatched. The CDR3 runs to 15 residues. Germline assignment: CDR1 MGHRA and CDR2 YSYEKL. The CDR3 here is CASSPGTRSSDTQYF. The CDR3 coding sequence is TGCGCCAGCAGCCCCGGGACTAGATCCTCAGATACGCAGTATTTT.

A single count supports this clone. The chain has TRBV25-1 and TRBJ1-2; 7 nucleotides line up with TRBD1. The CDR3 sequence is 16 residues long. The V gene's germline CDR1 is MGHDK and CDR2 SYGVNS. Trimming took 3 bases from V and 5 from J; bases not matched to a gene: 12. CDR3 nucleotide sequence: TGTGCCAGCAGTGATTCGACAGGGCGCTATGTATATGGCTACACCTTC. This gives the protein CASSDSTGRYVYGYTF.

The V call is TRBV5-1, the J call TRBJ2-7; 7 nucleotides align to TRBD1. Germline V gene sequence: CDR1 SGHRS, CDR2 YFSETQ. CDR3 size: 15 residues. J lost 1 base, V lost 0 bases, and 4 bases had no gene match. The CDR3 protein is CASSLVTGDSYEQYF. The CDR3 DNA reads TGCGCCAGCAGCTTGGTTACAGGGGATTCCTACGAGCAGTACTTC. The variable domain in full, completed from reference TRBV5-1 and TRBJ2-7, reads KAGVTQTPRYLIKTRGQQVTLSCSPISGHRSVSWYQQTPGQGLQFLFEYFSETQRNKGNFPGRFSGRQFSNSRSEMNVSTLELGDSALYLCASSLVTGDSYEQYFGPGTRLTVT.

The chain carries TRBV6-6 and TRBJ2-1; 9 bases map to TRBD1. Germline CDR1 reads MNHNY; CDR2 reads SVGAGI (reference sequence). V lost 0 bases to trimming and J lost 4 bases; unmatched junction nucleotides: 4. This CDR3 comprises 16 residues. Here the CDR3 reads CASSYSPGQGYNEQFF. The CDR3 DNA is TGTGCCAGCAGTTACTCCCCGGGACAGGGATACAATGAGCAGTTCTTC.

This clone appeared once. This chain connects TRBV24-1 to TRBJ2-7; 9 nucleotides align to TRBD2. The CDR3 is made up of 16 amino acids. The V segment lost 3 bases and the J segment 5 bases; nucleotides outside the gene matches: 10. The V gene's germline CDR1 is KGHDR and CDR2 SFDVKD. DNA of the CDR3: TGTGCCACCAGTGATAAACAGCGGGGGGCGAGCAACGAGCAGTACTTC. Its translation is CATSDKQRGASNEQYF.

This chain joins TRBV18 and TRBJ2-5; no clear D gene. The CDR3 spans 15 residues. Germline assignment: CDR1 KGHSH and CDR2 LQKENI. Trimming took off 2 bases at V and 2 bases at J, with 12 bases between the two ends. The CDR3 bases are TGTGCCAGCTCACCAGGTCTCAGGAATCAAGAGACCCAGTACTTC. Protein: CASSPGLRNQETQYF.

V gene TRBV7-2 combines with J gene TRBJ1-2; 12 nucleotides line up with TRBD1. Germline lookup yields CDR1 SGHTA and CDR2 FQGNSA. Trimming took 6 bases from V and 8 from J; bases not matched to a gene: 7. The CDR3 is made up of 14 amino acids. The chain's CDR3 is CASSQGQGARGYTF. As DNA, the CDR3 is TGTGCCAGCAGTCAGGGACAGGGGGCTCGGGGCTACACCTTC.

The chain joins TRBV5-8 to TRBJ1-1; 9 bases are shared with TRBD1. Looked up from germline, CDR1 is SGHTS and CDR2 is YDEGEE. V gave up 0 bases and J gave up 0 bases; unmatched junction bases: 12. There are 19 residues in the CDR3. The CDR3 region has the DNA TGTGCCAGCAGCTTGGGGGACAGGGTCCTTACGTCGATGAACACTGAAGCTTTCTTT. Translated, it gives CASSLGDRVLTSMNTEAFF.

The chain links TRBV18 to TRBJ2-2; TRBD1 matches at 9 bases. Germline CDR1 KGHSH, CDR2 LQKENI. V dropped 4 bases and J dropped 3; count of bases not matched to a gene: 3. CDR3 size: 15 residues. In DNA, the CDR3 is TGTGCCAGCTCACGGGACAGGGCTGACACCGGGGAGCTGTTTTTT. Translated, it gives CASSRDRADTGELFF.